This T cell receptor beta chain was profiled in a study of CD8 T cells in ankylosing spondylitis. Study outcomes and limitations: For ankylosing spondylitis blood, a TCR beta motif of fewer than 10 highly homologous variants appeared characteristic.

CDR1 SGHRS and CDR2 YFSETQ come from the germline V gene. V lost 4 bases, J lost 0 bases, and 10 bases lay in between. CDR3 length: 14 amino acids. Molecular-barcoded quantitative 5'-RACE produced these TCR beta libraries. TCRdb passed the 5' RACE reads through MiXCR, listing each CDR3 protein once. The sample holds 750,000 to 850,000 distinct CDR3 sequences, 12% seen once. This clonotype was picked up a small number of times. Its specificity is unknown. This chain uses TRBV5-1 with TRBJ1-2; D is ambiguous. This sequence originates from a male donor with ankylosing spondylitis. Sequenced input: blood, either unsorted or a sorted T cell fraction (not recorded which). In DNA, the CDR3 is TGCGCCAGCAGCCCAGCAAGGCCTAACTATGGCTACACCTTC. It codes for CASSPARPNYGYTF. The whole variable domain, remainder taken from reference TRBV5-1 and TRBJ1-2, is KAGVTQTPRYLIKTRGQQVTLSCSPISGHRSVSWYQQTPGQGLQFLFEYFSETQRNKGNFPGRFSGRQFSNSRSEMNVSTLELGDSALYLCASSPARPNYGYTFGSGTRLTVV.